The 29 T cell receptor beta chains below all came from one sample that was sequenced in a study of T cells in Graves' hyperthyroidism and ophthalmopathy. Amplified regions were TCR beta CDR3 sequences from RNA transcripts. With the HTBI primer set, the TCR CDR3 went through a first round of RT-PCR. TCRdb processed the multiplex PCR reads anew with MiXCR; each CDR3 protein has one entry. Altogether approximately 700,000 distinct CDR3 sequences are present, 15% to 20% being singletons, with the ten largest covering around 7.7%. The specimen sequenced was blood. All receptors come from a man between 18 and 29 years old with Graves' hyperthyroidism.

In its sample, this clonotype was seen a few times. This chain joins TRBV5-1 and TRBJ2-2, with D tentatively TRBD2 (6 bases). The V gene lost 4 bases and the J gene lost 4 bases, with 26 bases spanning the gap. The CDR3 length is 19 residues. CDR1 and CDR2 (germline): SGHRS, YFSETQ. The CDR3: CASSGRASSRRDGTGELFF. Here the CDR3 DNA reads TGCGCCAGCAGCGGCAGGGCCTCTAGCAGGCGGGACGGCACCGGGGAGCTGTTTTTT.

This clonotype was counted at least ten times. The V gene is TRBV2, the J gene TRBJ2-5; 10 bases fit TRBD1. The germline V gene has CDR1 SNHLY and CDR2 FYNNEI. This CDR3 comprises 17 residues. The V and J ends lost 6 bases and 5 bases, in that order; junction bases with no gene match: 15. The chain's CDR3 is CASSDIKTGGLGETQYF. For the CDR3, the DNA is TGTGCCAGCAGCGACATAAAGACAGGGGGCCTGGGGGAGACCCAGTACTTC.

The rearrangement links TRBV29-1 to TRBJ1-3; D uncertain. Trimming pared 8 bases from V and 0 bases from J, leaving 20 bases between. Germline CDR1 and CDR2: SQVTM and ANQGSEA. This CDR3 region has 16 residues. In DNA form, the CDR3 reads TGCAGCCCTCTTCCGATGGACGAAAACTCTGGAAACACCATATATTTT. This translates into CSPLPMDENSGNTIYF.

The genes are TRBV3-1 and TRBJ2-2; the match to TRBD2 covers 11 bases. CDR1 LGHDT and CDR2 YNNKEL come from the germline V gene (reference sequence). Trimming removed 3 bases from V and 4 bases from J; junction bases left unmatched: 7. This CDR3 comprises 17 residues. The CDR3 DNA sequence: TGTGCCAGCAGCCATACCGGGACTAGCGGTTCCACCGGGGAGCTGTTTTTT. The encoded protein is CASSHTGTSGSTGELFF.

This clonotype was found many times. The chain employs TRBV3-1 and TRBJ2-1, with no clear D. CDR3 length: 15 residues. The V end lost 5 bases, the J end lost 0 bases, and 11 bases lay between the germline ends. Looked up from germline, CDR1 is LGHDT and CDR2 is YNNKEL (reference sequence). CDR3 loop: CASSWTANSYNEQFF. In DNA form, the CDR3 reads TGTGCCAGCAGCTGGACGGCTAACTCCTACAATGAGCAGTTCTTC.

The chain joins TRBV3-1 to TRBJ2-2; the match to TRBD2 covers 14 bases. The CDR3 length is 17 residues. CDR1 and CDR2 from the germline V gene are LGHDT and YNNKEL (reference sequence). The junction had 7 bases not matched to a gene; V was cut back by 4 bases and J by 6 bases. The DNA for the CDR3 is TGTGCCAGCAGCCCACGGTCGGGACTAGCGGGAGCCGGGGAGCTGTTTTTT. It yields the protein CASSPRSGLAGAGELFF.

This clonotype appeared a few times. This chain connects TRBV6-1 to TRBJ2-1; a weak D match, TRBD2 (5 bases). Trimming shortened V by 0 bases and J by 8 bases, and 11 bases separated the two germline ends. Germline CDR1 is MNHNS and CDR2 is SASEGT. This CDR3 is 14 amino acids long. The CDR3 DNA sequence: TGTGCCAGCAGTGAAGCCCCCGGACTGGATGAGCAGTTCTTC. Its protein is CASSEAPGLDEQFF.

This clonotype was counted ten times or more. V and J are TRBV30 and TRBJ1-5, with TRBD1 identical over 10 bases. J gave up 7 bases and V 1 base, and 4 bases lay outside the gene matches. The CDR3 is 14 amino acids. The germline V gene encodes CDR1 GTSNPN and CDR2 SVGIG (reference sequence). This CDR3 is CAWSAGTGEQPQHF. CDR3 nucleotides: TGTGCCTGGAGTGCAGGGACAGGGGAGCAGCCCCAGCATTTT.

This clonotype came up many times. The V gene is TRBV11-2, the J gene TRBJ2-1; D not certain. The CDR3 totals 12 residues. The germline V gene encodes CDR1 SGHAT and CDR2 FQNNGV. V was pared by 5 bases and J by 6 bases, with 8 bases between. The CDR3 loop is CASSPQVNEQFF. The DNA for the CDR3 is TGTGCCAGCAGCCCGCAGGTCAATGAGCAGTTCTTC.

This clonotype was counted only a few times. The chain couples TRBV28 to TRBJ2-2; the D is unclear. The ends were cut back, 5 bases at V and 1 base at J, with 11 bases in the middle. This CDR3 is 15 amino acids long. Germline V lookup: CDR1 MDHEN, CDR2 SYDVKM. The CDR3 bases are TGTGCCAGCAGTCCGGTACAACTGAACACCGGGGAGCTGTTTTTT. Translating gives CASSPVQLNTGELFF. Supplemented by reference TRBV28 and TRBJ2-2, the full variable domain reads DVKVTQSSRYLVKRTGEKVFLECVQDMDHENMFWYRQDPGLGLRLIYFSYDVKMKEKGDIPEGYSVSREKKERFSLILESASTNQTSMYLCASSPVQLNTGELFFGEGSRLTVL.

This clonotype was counted only a few times. The chain joins TRBV5-1 to TRBJ2-7, with D unresolved. The germline V gene has CDR1 SGHRS and CDR2 YFSETQ. V lost 0 bases and J lost 5, with 18 bases in between. The CDR3 loop spans 16 amino acids. The CDR3 bases are TGCGCCAGCAGCTTGGTTGCCGGTCTAGGGTCGGACGAGCAGTACTTC. It translates to CASSLVAGLGSDEQYF.

In its sample, this clonotype was seen a few times. This rearrangement joins TRBV19 to TRBJ2-3; a weak D match, TRBD1 (6 bases). The CDR3 consists of 13 residues. Trimming took off 8 bases at V and 5 bases at J, with 14 bases between the two ends. Germline-derived CDR1 and CDR2 are LNHDA and SQIVND (reference sequence). The CDR3, as DNA: TGTGCCAGTGGGGGCAGGGAAGGAGATACGCAGTATTTT. Its translation: CASGGREGDTQYF.

This chain links TRBV7-9 with TRBJ1-1; maybe TRBD1 (5 bases). Germline V gives CDR1 SEHNR, CDR2 FQNEAQ (reference sequence). The CDR3 is 16 amino acids. V lost 1 base and J 1 base, leaving 13 bases between the germline ends. CDR3 DNA: TGTGCCAGCAGCTTAGGCGGGGGACCCCCGAACACTGAAGCTTTCTTT. Amino acid sequence: CASSLGGGPPNTEAFF.

In its sample, this clonotype was seen many times. This chain links TRBV18 with TRBJ2-7; the D is unclear. Between the trimmed V and J ends, which lost 3 bases and 7 bases, there was a span of 10 bases. The CDR3 is 12 amino acids. The germline V gene has CDR1 KGHSH and CDR2 LQKENI. The CDR3: CASSPRTLEQYF. DNA of the CDR3: TGTGCCAGCTCACCCCGGACGCTTGAGCAGTACTTC.

This clonotype was picked up many times. This chain uses TRBV7-4 with TRBJ2-7; D may be TRBD2 (5 bases). V was cut by 6 bases and J by 0 bases, with 12 bases left in between. CDR1 and CDR2 from the germline V gene are SGHVT and SQSDAQ. This CDR3 region has 14 residues. In DNA, the CDR3 is TGTGCCAGCAGGAATCGGGGTAGCTCCTACGAGCAGTACTTC. Translated, it gives CASRNRGSSYEQYF.

This chain connects TRBV9 to TRBJ2-1; the match to TRBD2 covers 11 bases. There are 19 residues in the CDR3. V lost 0 bases to trimming and J lost 0 bases; unmatched junction nucleotides: 8. CDR1 is SGDLS, CDR2 YYNGEE, per germline. Here the CDR3 reads CASSVAGGTSGSSYNEQFF. The CDR3 coding sequence is TGTGCCAGCAGCGTAGCGGGTGGAACTAGCGGGAGCTCCTACAATGAGCAGTTCTTC. Looking up the rest from reference TRBV9 and TRBJ2-1 gives the full variable domain: DSGVTQTPKHLITATGQRVTLRCSPRSGDLSVYWYQQSLDQGLQFLIQYYNGEERAKGNILERFSAQQFPDLHSELNLSSLELGDSALYFCASSVAGGTSGSSYNEQFFGPGTRLTVL.

This clonotype was seen repeatedly, ten times or more. The chain links TRBV7-2 to TRBJ2-2; 12 positions match TRBD1. After removal of 8 bases from V and 8 bases from J, the junction contained 12 bases not matched to a gene. Germline loops: CDR1 SGHTA, CDR2 FQGNSA. The CDR3 contains 16 residues. CDR3 residues: CASRGQGALGPGELFF. CDR3 nucleotides: TGTGCCAGCCGGGGACAGGGGGCGTTGGGACCTGGGGAGCTGTTTTTT.

The chain combines TRBV9 with TRBJ2-3; unclear D gene. This CDR3 spans 13 amino acids. Per the germline V gene, CDR1 is SGDLS and CDR2 is YYNGEE. The V end lost 2 bases, the J end lost 2 bases, and 6 bases lay between the germline ends. This CDR3 is CASSVLYTDTQYF. The CDR3 DNA reads as TGTGCCAGCAGCGTTCTATACACAGATACGCAGTATTTT.

This clonotype was observed a handful of times. The chain employs TRBV13 and TRBJ1-3; D is undetermined. The CDR3 runs 16 residues. V shed 5 bases and J shed 3 bases, with 17 bases lying between them. Germline CDR1 is PRHDT and CDR2 is FYEKMQ (reference sequence). CDR3 DNA sequence: TGTGCCAGCAGCATAGCTCCGGCGGCGGATGGAAACACCATATATTTT. This translates into CASSIAPAADGNTIYF.

This clonotype was recorded a few times. This chain links TRBV7-3 with TRBJ2-2; D gene ambiguous. V lost 6 bases and J 2 bases, leaving 7 bases between the germline ends. Germline values: CDR1 SGHTA, CDR2 FQGTGA. The CDR3 loop spans 13 amino acids. The CDR3 region has the DNA TGTGCCAGCAGGCAGGCTAACACCGGGGAGCTGTTTTTT. This codes for CASRQANTGELFF.

This clonotype came up many times. CDR3: CASSLAGAGAGDTQYF. The CDR3, as DNA: TGCGCCAGCAGCTTGGCCGGTGCGGGAGCGGGAGATACGCAGTATTTT. This sequence joins TRBV5-1 and TRBJ2-3, with 7 bases aligning to TRBD2. This CDR3 has 16 amino acids. The junction had 9 bases not matched to a gene; V was cut back by 0 bases and J by 5 bases. Germline loops: CDR1 SGHRS, CDR2 YFSETQ. Filled out from reference TRBV5-1 and TRBJ2-3, the complete variable domain reads KAGVTQTPRYLIKTRGQQVTLSCSPISGHRSVSWYQQTPGQGLQFLFEYFSETQRNKGNFPGRFSGRQFSNSRSEMNVSTLELGDSALYLCASSLAGAGAGDTQYFGPGTRLTVL.

This clonotype was counted at least ten times. The chain has TRBV2 and TRBJ1-5; no clear D gene. V lost 3 bases, J lost 0 bases, and 12 bases lay in between. CDR3 length: 16 amino acids. Germline assignment: CDR1 SNHLY and CDR2 FYNNEI. CDR3 nucleotides: TGTGCCAGCAGTGACCTGGGCCCATATAGCAATCAGCCCCAGCATTTT. Its translation is CASSDLGPYSNQPQHF. Full variable domain (missing parts from reference TRBV2 and TRBJ1-5): EPEVTQTPSHQVTQMGQEVILRCVPISNHLYFYWYRQILGQKVEFLVSFYNNEISEKSEIFDDQFSVERPDGSNFTLKIRSTKLEDSAMYFCASSDLGPYSNQPQHFGDGTRLSIL.

At least ten counts were recorded for this clonotype. The genes are TRBV28 and TRBJ2-7; D is undetermined. Germline values: CDR1 MDHEN, CDR2 SYDVKM. The CDR3 spans 14 residues. Deletions cut 2 bases from V and 2 bases from J, with 10 bases between. CDR3 loop: CASSLGGYAYEQYF. In DNA, the CDR3 is TGTGCCAGCAGTTTAGGTGGGTACGCCTACGAGCAGTACTTC.

The CDR3 coding sequence is TGTGCCACCGCGGACCCGGGGGGCACTGAAGCTTTCTTT. Its translation: CATADPGGTEAFF. The chain employs TRBV10-3 and TRBJ1-1; a weak D match, TRBD1 (5 bases). The CDR3 is 13 residues long. Germline-derived CDR1 and CDR2 are ENHRY and SYGVKD. The germline V and J ends were trimmed by 10 bases and 4 bases, with 16 bases remaining between them.

This clonotype was detected ten times or more. The rearrangement joins TRBV2 to TRBJ2-1; D is possibly TRBD1 (6 bases). The CDR3 is made up of 13 amino acids. Trimming took off 4 bases at V and 7 bases at J, with 11 bases between the two ends. CDR1 and CDR2 (germline): SNHLY, FYNNEI. This CDR3 is CASSAGHRNEQFF. The CDR3 DNA reads as TGTGCCAGCAGTGCGGGACATCGGAATGAGCAGTTCTTC.

The chain employs TRBV29-1 and TRBJ1-2; D not certain. The V gene lost 1 base and the J gene lost 8 bases, with 20 bases spanning the gap. Germline CDR1 and CDR2: SQVTM and ANQGSEA. This CDR3 contains 15 residues. The CDR3, as DNA: TGCAGCGTTGAAGGGCAGGACCTCCGTGGGGAGGGCTACACCTTC. Translating it yields CSVEGQDLRGEGYTF.

This clonotype was seen more than once but under ten times. The chain employs TRBV7-9 and TRBJ2-4; D possibly matches TRBD1 or TRBD2 (6 bases each). The CDR3 loop spans 14 amino acids. Germline values: CDR1 SEHNR, CDR2 FQNEAQ (reference sequence). Trimming cost V 5 bases and J 7 bases, with 15 bases left between them. The CDR3 spells CASSAGQSWNIQYF. CDR3 sequence (DNA): TGTGCCAGCAGCGCGGGACAATCGTGGAACATTCAGTACTTC.

This clonotype was counted only a few times. At one end, the junction sequence differs from germline, possibly due to a read error. The chain joins TRBV10-3 to TRBJ1-3, with TRBD1 matching over 7 bases. The CDR3 runs to 15 residues. CDR1 is ENHRY, CDR2 SYGVKD, per germline. CDR3 loop: CAIREGQVSGNTTYF. CDR3 nucleotides: TGTGCCATCAGAGAAGGACAGGTCTCTGGAAACACCACATATTTT.

This clonotype was counted at least ten times. The chain couples TRBV11-2 to TRBJ2-7, with D possibly matching TRBD1 (5 bases). CDR1 is SGHAT, CDR2 FQNNGV, per germline. Trimming removed 0 bases from V and 4 bases from J, with 13 bases in between. The CDR3 is 15 amino acids. CDR3 nucleotides: TGTGCCAGCAGCTTAGAAGGCAGGGTGGTGTACGAGCAGTACTTC. Its translation is CASSLEGRVVYEQYF.